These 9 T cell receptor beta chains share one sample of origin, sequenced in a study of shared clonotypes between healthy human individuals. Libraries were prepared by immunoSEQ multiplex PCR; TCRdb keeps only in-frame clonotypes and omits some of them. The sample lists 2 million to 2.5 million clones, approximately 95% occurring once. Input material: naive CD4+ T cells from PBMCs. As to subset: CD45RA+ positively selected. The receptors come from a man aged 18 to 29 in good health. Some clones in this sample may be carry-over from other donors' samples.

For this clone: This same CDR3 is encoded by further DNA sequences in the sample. The CDR3 loop reads CAISGGADTQYF. CDR3 bases: TGTGCCATCAGTGGGGGCGCAGATACGCAGTATTTT. This chain joins TRBV10-3 and TRBJ2-3, with D perhaps TRBD1 (5 bases). CDR1 is ENHRY and CDR2 is SYGVKD in the germline V gene. Trimming left V 4 bases short and J 4 bases short, with 6 bases between. The CDR3 spans 12 residues.

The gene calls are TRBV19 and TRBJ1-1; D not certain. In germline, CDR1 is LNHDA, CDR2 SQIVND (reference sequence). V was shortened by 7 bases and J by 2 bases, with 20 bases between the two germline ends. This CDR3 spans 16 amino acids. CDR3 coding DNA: TGTGCCAGTAAGCCTTCTTCGGGAACACTAAACACTGAAGCTTTCTTT. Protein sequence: CASKPSSGTLNTEAFF.

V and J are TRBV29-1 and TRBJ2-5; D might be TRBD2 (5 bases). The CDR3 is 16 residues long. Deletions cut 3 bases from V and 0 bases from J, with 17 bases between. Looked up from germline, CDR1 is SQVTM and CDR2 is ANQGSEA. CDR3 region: CSVEGADDLYQETQYF. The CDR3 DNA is TGCAGCGTTGAGGGAGCTGACGATCTGTACCAAGAGACCCAGTACTTC.

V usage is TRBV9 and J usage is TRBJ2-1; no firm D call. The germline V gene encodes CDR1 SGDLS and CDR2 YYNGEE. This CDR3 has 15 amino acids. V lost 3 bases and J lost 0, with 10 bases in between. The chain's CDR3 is CASSELALSYNEQFF. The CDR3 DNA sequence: TGTGCCAGCAGCGAGTTAGCCCTCTCCTACAATGAGCAGTTCTTC.

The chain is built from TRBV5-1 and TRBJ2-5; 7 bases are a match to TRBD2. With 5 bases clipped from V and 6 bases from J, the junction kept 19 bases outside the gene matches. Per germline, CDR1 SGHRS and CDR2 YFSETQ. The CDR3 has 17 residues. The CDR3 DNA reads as TGCGCCAGCAGGGAAGAGGTGGGTTCAGGCGGGGGACAGACCCAGTACTTC. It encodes CASREEVGSGGGQTQYF.

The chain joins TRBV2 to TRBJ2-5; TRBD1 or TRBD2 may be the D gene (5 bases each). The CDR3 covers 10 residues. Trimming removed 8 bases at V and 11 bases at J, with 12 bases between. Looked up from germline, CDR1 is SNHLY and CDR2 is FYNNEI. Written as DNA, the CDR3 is TGTGCCAGCGGACAAGGGGAGCAGTACTTC. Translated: CASGQGEQYF.

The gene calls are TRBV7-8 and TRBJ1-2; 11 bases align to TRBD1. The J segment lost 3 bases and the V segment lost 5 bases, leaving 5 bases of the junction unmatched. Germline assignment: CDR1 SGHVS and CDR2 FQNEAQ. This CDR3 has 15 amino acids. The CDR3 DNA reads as TGTGCCAGCAGCCTACGGGACAGGGGGGACTATGGCTACACCTTC. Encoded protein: CASSLRDRGDYGYTF.

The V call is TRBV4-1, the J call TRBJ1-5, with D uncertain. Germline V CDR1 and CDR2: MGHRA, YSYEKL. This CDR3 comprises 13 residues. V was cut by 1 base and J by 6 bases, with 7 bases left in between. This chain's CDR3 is CASSQVWGQPQHF. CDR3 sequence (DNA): TGCGCCAGCAGCCAAGTTTGGGGTCAGCCCCAGCATTTT.

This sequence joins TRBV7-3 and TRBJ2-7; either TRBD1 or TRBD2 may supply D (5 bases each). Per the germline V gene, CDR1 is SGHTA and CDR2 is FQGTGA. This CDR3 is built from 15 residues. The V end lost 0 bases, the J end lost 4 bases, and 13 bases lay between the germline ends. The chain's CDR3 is CASSLTPGAGYEQYF. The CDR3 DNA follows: TGTGCCAGCAGCTTAACCCCCGGGGCCGGTTACGAGCAGTACTTC.